This TCR beta chain was profiled in a study of T-cell reconstitution after alpha-beta-depleted transplantation in children. Notes on the study in general: Several hundred rapidly expanded clones from non-depleted graft cells reportedly supplied alpha-beta T cells about two months post-transplant. When one year had passed after transplant, most T-cell counts and diversity came from newly produced T cells. After transplant, high TCRbeta diversity at day 60 in some patients arose from surviving recipient T cells and thymic progenitors.

Unique molecular identifiers were incorporated during preparation of the TCRbeta library. TCRdb passed the PCR reads through MiXCR, listing each CDR3 protein once. The sample holds hundreds of thousands of distinct CDR3 sequences, roughly 14% seen once. This clonotype has only a few counts. Its antigen is undetermined. J gave up 2 bases and V 1 base, and 6 bases lay outside the gene matches. The germline CDR1 and CDR2 sequences are SGHVS and FNYEAQ. There are 16 residues in the CDR3. This sequence joins TRBV7-6 and TRBJ2-7, with 9 bases identical to TRBD1. Here the sequenced sample was PBMCs, taken before TCRalphabeta/CD19-depleted stem cell transplant. The TCR sequence derives from a girl aged 2-15 years with congenital amegakaryocytic thrombocytopenia, due to receive a stem cell transplant. CDR3 sequence: CASSLVGGQGAYEQYF. The CDR3 DNA reads TGTGCCAGCAGCTTAGTAGGGGGACAGGGAGCCTACGAGCAGTACTTC.